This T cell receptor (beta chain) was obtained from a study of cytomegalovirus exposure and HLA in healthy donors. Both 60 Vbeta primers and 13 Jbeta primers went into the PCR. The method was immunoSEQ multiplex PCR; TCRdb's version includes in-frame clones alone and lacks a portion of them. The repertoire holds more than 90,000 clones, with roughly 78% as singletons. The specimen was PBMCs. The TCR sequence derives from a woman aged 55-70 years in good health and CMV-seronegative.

DNA for the CDR3: TGCAGCGTCGGGACTAGCGGGAGCAGCACAGATACGCAGTATTTT. This codes for CSVGTSGSSTDTQYF. The chain recombines TRBV29-1 with TRBJ2-3; 14 bases fit TRBD2. The CDR3 has 15 amino acids. From germline, CDR1 is SQVTM and CDR2 ANQGSEA. The V segment lost 6 bases and the J segment 0 bases; nucleotides outside the gene matches: 2.